The 8 T cell receptor beta chains below were found in one sample sequenced in a study of blood T cell repertoires in COVID-19. Assay: immunoSEQ multiplex PCR; the TCRdb copy retains only in-frame clones and omits some. The data hold over 200,000 clones, with more than 70% observed a single time. Sequenced sample: peripheral blood. These receptors were collected from a woman aged 60 to 75 with acute or convalescent COVID-19.

The CDR3 protein is CATSDSSGSGNEQFF. DNA of the CDR3: TGTGCCACCAGTGATTCTAGCGGGAGTGGCAATGAGCAGTTCTTC. The chain links TRBV24-1 to TRBJ2-1, with 10 bases matching TRBD2. Germline assignment: CDR1 KGHDR and CDR2 SFDVKD. The CDR3 has 15 residues. With 2 bases clipped from V and 6 bases from J, the junction kept 3 bases outside the gene matches.

The chain recombines TRBV14 with TRBJ2-1; 10 nucleotides agree with TRBD2. Unmatched junction bases numbered 16, after V lost 3 bases and J lost 2 bases. CDR1 is SGHDN and CDR2 is FVKESK in the germline V gene. The length of the CDR3 is 20 residues. The CDR3 loop reads CASSHGSTSGPRGAYNEQFF. The CDR3 region has the DNA TGTGCCAGCAGCCACGGGTCGACTAGCGGGCCGAGGGGTGCCTACAATGAGCAGTTCTTC.

CDR3 in amino acids: CAWTRGRLARGTDTQYF. CDR3 DNA: TGTGCCTGGACTAGGGGGCGACTAGCGCGGGGAACAGATACGCAGTATTTT. The rearrangement joins TRBV30 to TRBJ2-3, with D perhaps matching TRBD2 (8 bases). Trimming left V 4 bases short and J 3 bases short, with 23 bases between. This CDR3 contains 17 residues. The germline V gene encodes CDR1 GTSNPN and CDR2 SVGIG (reference sequence).

V usage is TRBV15 and J usage is TRBJ1-2; a possible D gene is TRBD1 (6 bases). Trimming removed 3 bases from V and 2 bases from J, with 13 bases in between. This CDR3 comprises 15 residues. From germline, CDR1 is LNHNV and CDR2 YYDKDF (reference sequence). The CDR3 coding sequence is TGTGCCACCAGCAGGGAAACAGGGACCAACTATGGCTACACCTTC. As protein: CATSRETGTNYGYTF.

This clone was found a few times. CDR3 loop: CASSIDVTTNEAFF. The CDR3 DNA follows: TGTGCCAGTAGTATAGATGTGACAACCAATGAAGCTTTCTTT. The gene calls are TRBV19 and TRBJ1-1, with unresolved D. Germline CDR1 LNHDA, CDR2 SQIVND (reference sequence). The CDR3 consists of 14 residues. With 0 bases removed from V and 7 bases from J, the gap between germline ends came to 12 bases.

The rearrangement uses TRBV5-1 and TRBJ2-1; 14 positions match TRBD2. Germline V gives CDR1 SGHRS, CDR2 YFSETQ. The V gene end was trimmed by 4 bases and the J gene end by 0 bases; junction bases not matched to a gene: 12. The CDR3 contains 20 residues. CDR3 in amino acids: CASSAIGTSGGSSSYNEQFF. CDR3 DNA sequence: TGCGCCAGCAGCGCTATAGGGACTAGCGGGGGCTCTAGCTCCTACAATGAGCAGTTCTTC.

This chain connects TRBV7-9 to TRBJ2-5; D gene unclear. Deletions cut 2 bases from V and 1 base from J, with 11 bases between. The CDR3 spans 15 residues. Germline CDR1 and CDR2: SEHNR and FQNEAQ (reference sequence). As DNA, the CDR3 is TGTGCCAGCAGCTTAAAATCGGCGGCCCAAGAGACCCAGTACTTC. Amino acid sequence: CASSLKSAAQETQYF.

This chain links TRBV2 with TRBJ1-2; maybe TRBD1 (6 bases). CDR1 is SNHLY, CDR2 FYNNEI, per germline. V shed 6 bases and J shed 4 bases, with 18 bases lying between them. The CDR3 runs to 15 residues. The CDR3 DNA reads TGTGCCAGCAGACGAGGGACAAGGGCAAGCTATGGCTACACCTTC. It is translated as CASRRGTRASYGYTF. The whole variable domain, remainder taken from reference TRBV2 and TRBJ1-2, is EPEVTQTPSHQVTQMGQEVILRCVPISNHLYFYWYRQILGQKVEFLVSFYNNEISEKSEIFDDQFSVERPDGSNFTLKIRSTKLEDSAMYFCASRRGTRASYGYTFGSGTRLTVV.